The clone carrying this TCR beta chain was counted at least ten times. The antigen is not known. These data come from a study of prognosis after radiotherapy for stage I lung cancer. The wider study: SBRT was given in 3 to 5 fractions at a biologically effective dose of at least 100 Gy as radiotherapy. Among the patients, four developed distant metastases after radiotherapy at a median of about seven months, and over 12 showed no significant progression.

Study results and limitations: It was in patients who developed distant metastases that Shannon entropy after stereotactic body radiation therapy was lower.

Starting from genomic DNA, TCR beta CDR3 was amplified through two-round multiplex PCR. Individual primers that were specific to each TRBV and TRBJ gene served in first-round PCR. TCRdb reprocessed the multiplex PCR reads via MiXCR and lists one record per CDR3 protein. The sample carries 11,000 to 15,000 distinct CDR3 sequences, roughly 25% recorded once. V dropped 6 bases and J dropped 3 bases, with 18 bases sitting between them. The CDR3 has 15 amino acids. Germline V gene lookup returns CDR1 DFQATT and CDR2 SNEGSKA (reference sequence). The specimen was PBMCs, collected before or after stereotactic body radiation therapy (not recorded which). The chain couples TRBV20-1 to TRBJ2-4; weak D call: TRBD1 (6 bases). The TCR was taken from a donor aged 50 or older with non-small cell lung cancer. CDR3 amino acids: CSAISWDTYKNIQYF. CDR3 bases: TGCAGTGCCATATCCTGGGACACCTACAAAAACATTCAGTACTTC.